Presented here are 8 T cell receptor beta chains from one specimen sequenced in a study of T cells after yellow fever vaccination (dated by TCRdb to the late 2010s). Interpreted using the paper, the treatment or condition label stands for: live attenuated yellow fever vaccine strain. The protocol used for the library was 5' RACE. The run used an Illumina HiSeq 2500. TCRdb handled the public reads itself, with Q25 trimming in fastp and clone calling in MiXCR, and kept productive beta chains. Identical CDR3 proteins give one entry, which carries the most common genes and DNA. The sample table lists 120,000 to 150,000 distinct CDR3 sequences, around 7.7% of them with a count of one. 0.73% of the sample comes from the top ten. The sequencing used CD4+ T cells sorted from PBMCs, collected 5 days after the yellow fever booster vaccination. These receptors all come from a man aged 25 to 45 who received the YFV17D yellow fever vaccine.

This clonotype occurred many times. The J gene is TRBJ2-3, the V gene TRBV20-1; D remains ambiguous. Looked up from germline, CDR1 is DFQATT and CDR2 is SNEGSKA (reference sequence). The CDR3 extends over 14 amino acids. Trimming left V 2 bases short and J 0 bases short, with 9 bases between. CDR3 coding DNA: TGCAGTGCTAGACGGCAGACTAGCACAGATACGCAGTATTTT. This sequence encodes CSARRQTSTDTQYF.

The sample holds many counts of this clonotype. The CDR3 protein is CAGSTWGAGVNIQYF. The CDR3 nucleotides read TGTGCCGGATCAACATGGGGGGCCGGAGTAAACATTCAGTACTTC. The chain has TRBV19 and TRBJ2-4; D might be TRBD1 or TRBD2, each matching 6 bases. There are 15 residues in the CDR3. The germline V gene encodes CDR1 LNHDA and CDR2 SQIVND (reference sequence). V was shortened by 11 bases and J by 6 bases, with 23 bases between the two germline ends.

This clonotype came up many times. The J gene is TRBJ1-4, the V gene TRBV7-6, with D possibly being TRBD1 (5 bases). V was clipped by 1 base and J by 6 bases, with 12 bases between them. This CDR3 region has 15 residues. Germline loops: CDR1 SGHVS, CDR2 FNYEAQ. The CDR3 reads CASSLEAGRDEKLFF. DNA for the CDR3: TGTGCCAGCAGCTTAGAGGCAGGGAGGGATGAAAAACTGTTTTTT. The full variable domain, rest sourced from reference TRBV7-6 and TRBJ1-4, is GAGVSQSPRYKVTKRGQDVALRCDPISGHVSLYWYRQALGQGPEFLTYFNYEAQQDKSGLPNDRFSAERPEGSISTLTIQRTEQRDSAMYRCASSLEAGRDEKLFFGSGTQLSVL.

The table lists this clonotype with many counts. The genes are TRBV7-9 and TRBJ2-1; no clear D. The CDR3 sequence is 14 residues long. V lost 7 bases and J lost 4, with 14 bases in between. The germline gives CDR1 SEHNR, CDR2 FQNEAQ (reference sequence). CDR3 amino acids: CASTMDRRYNEQFF. The DNA of the CDR3 is TGTGCCAGCACCATGGACCGCAGATACAATGAGCAGTTCTTC.

V gene TRBV15 combines with J gene TRBJ1-1; D is perhaps TRBD1 (6 bases). V gave up 0 bases and J gave up 4 bases, with 21 bases separating them. Germline V CDR1 and CDR2: LNHNV, YYDKDF (reference sequence). This CDR3 spans 18 amino acids. The DNA for the CDR3 is TGTGCCACCAGCAGAGATCGGCCGGGGGGGGGCAGGGGCACTGAAGCTTTCTTT. Its protein product is CATSRDRPGGGRGTEAFF.

As concerns this clonotype: This sequence may be a read error, since a much larger clone differs from it by one base. The genes are TRBV5-4 and TRBJ2-1; perhaps TRBD2 as D (5 bases). The CDR3 is 16 amino acids. The V gene lost 4 bases and the J gene lost 3 bases, with 17 bases spanning the gap. Germline CDR1 is SGHNT and CDR2 is YYREEE (reference sequence). The CDR3 here is CASSRLVSVDYNEQFF. The DNA of the CDR3 is TGTGCCAGCAGCCGCCTAGTTAGCGTAGACTACAATGAGCAGTTCTTC. The full variable domain, its missing parts supplied by reference TRBV5-4 and TRBJ2-1, is ETGVTQSPTHLIKTRGQQVTLRCSSQSGHNTVSWYQQALGQGPQFIFQYYREEENGRGNFPPRFSGLQFPNYSSELNVNALELDDSALYLCASSRLVSVDYNEQFFGPGTRLTVL.

This clonotype was observed at least ten times. This chain links TRBV7-2 with TRBJ2-7; D tentatively reads TRBD1 or TRBD2 (5 bases each). Trimming removed 2 bases from V and 5 bases from J, with 19 bases in between. CDR1 and CDR2 from the germline V gene are SGHTA and FQGNSA. The length of the CDR3 is 16 residues. The CDR3 is CASSLSQPGPQHEQYF. The CDR3, as DNA: TGTGCCAGCAGCTTATCCCAGCCGGGACCCCAGCACGAGCAGTACTTC.

This clonotype was picked up many times. V usage is TRBV3-1 and J usage is TRBJ2-5, with a possible D match to TRBD1 (6 bases). Trimming removed 4 bases at V and 0 bases at J, with 12 bases between. The CDR3 is made up of 15 amino acids. The V gene's germline CDR1 is LGHDT and CDR2 YNNKEL (reference sequence). CDR3 amino acids: CASSLMQGYQETQYF. DNA of the CDR3: TGTGCCAGCAGCCTCATGCAGGGGTACCAAGAGACCCAGTACTTC.